This TCR beta chain was documented in a study of cytomegalovirus exposure and HLA in healthy donors (dated by TCRdb to about 2017). Regarding the complete study: According to a later analysis, the 120 or so validation repertoires were produced on the same platform as the 666 repertoires of the first cohort. The study was designed to test whether signatures of past pathogen exposure could be identified by cataloging public T cell receptors. Along with the approximately 700-subject first cohort, a separate validation cohort of roughly 110 different subjects was used. To predict cytomegalovirus infection status, the study combined high-throughput TCR immunosequencing, statistical association of individual TCRs with disease status, and machine learning.

As for this clone: The specificity of this receptor is unknown. The input lacks base qualities; no much larger clone sits a single base away.

The donors were included in the validation cohort of approximately 130 subjects, a group kept apart from the roughly 700-subject first cohort. The library was prepared using the immunoSEQ multiplex PCR assay. As for how the authors treated the data: To diagnose cytomegalovirus status from the catalog of TCR beta chain sequences, a statistical classification framework was built. Here the immuneACCESS table is served through TCRdb, limited to in-frame sequences with V and J called. Missing clones are a known gap in these copies; in checked studies unresolved V genes cover under half, and the rest lacks a known reason. That table supplies the V and J calls and clone size; D and trimming were determined from the DNA. Across this sample there are fewer than 70,000 clones, with roughly 96% seen only once. The leading ten clones occupy roughly 0.98% of the sample. Summary of the overall study and its limitations: Cytomegalovirus status was reported to be diagnosed by the classifier with high specificity and sensitivity in both the original and validation cohorts. Subsequent analysis determined that TCRs grouped into clusters in the first cohort also showed a tendency toward co-occurrence across the 130 or so validation repertoires, and approximately 94% of cluster scores exceeded 0. A later analysis had no HLA typing for the validation cohort, so co-occurrence there was scored across all 120 repertoires. The study gave a list of 150 to 200 TCR beta chains associated with cytomegalovirus. Three of the identified cytomegalovirus-associated TCR beta chains were confirmed in vitro to be specific for cytomegalovirus antigens. It was suggested by the authors that the approach could potentially be generalized to other disease states and immunological phenotypes. Across donors, most TCR sequences were observed very rarely, whereas some public TCRs were present in many individuals.

The V and J ends are trimmed by 9 bases and 6 bases, leaving 8 bases between them. The CDR3, from cysteine to phenylalanine, totals 11 residues. The only DNA kept is the CDR3, 33 bases in frame from the first base. CDR1 and CDR2 are read off the germline V gene (reference sequence) as LNHDA and SQIVND. The sample comprised PBMCs. This chain is built from TRBV19 and TRBJ2-2; the D segment cannot be called with confidence. The sequence derives from a man younger than 35 in good health and CMV-seronegative. The DNA is as follows: TGTGCCAGCGATGACTCCGGGGAGCTGTTTTTT. It translates to CASDDSGELFF.